Below, 18 T cell receptor beta chains from the same sample are listed, as sequenced in a study of blood T cells in healthy people across ages. The second PCR ran roughly 6 to 11 cycles with a sample-barcoded 5' primer and J-beta primers. Each CDR3 protein is one row after TCRdb ran MiXCR on the 5' RACE reads. The repertoire holds hundreds of thousands of distinct CDR3 sequences, under 35% seen once, with 15% to 20% in the top ten. Sequenced input: blood. These receptors were collected from a woman aged 80 or over in good health.

Of note for this clonotype: A single base separates this from a much larger clone, so it may be a read error. CDR3 bases: TGTGCCAGCAAGGACAGGCCTGAAGATGGCTACACCTTC. Its protein is CASKDRPEDGYTF. The chain has TRBV6-2 or TRBV6-3 and TRBJ1-2; 7 nucleotides agree with TRBD1. Germline CDR1 reads MNHEY; CDR2 reads SVGEGT. This CDR3 spans 13 amino acids. V was clipped by 7 bases and J by 6 bases; unmatched bases: 8.

This clonotype was detected a few times. Germline and junction disagree at one end, which may indicate a read error. This chain joins TRBV7-7 and TRBJ2-5; TRBD1 matches at 12 bases. The CDR3 runs to 16 residues. Germline CDR1 and CDR2: SSHAT and FNYEAQ (reference sequence). The CDR3 DNA is TGTGCTAGCAGCTTAGCCAAGGGACAGGGGGCTGGTGGGCAGTACTTC. As protein: CASSLAKGQGAGGQYF.

This clonotype has just one count. This may be a read error: a much more frequent sequence differs by one nucleotide. This is likely a read error, given that the CDR3 carries no conserved phenylalanine or tryptophan at its end. The chain links TRBV29-1 to TRBJ1-2, with no clear D. CDR1 SQVTM and CDR2 ANQGSEA come from the germline V gene. This CDR3 spans 13 amino acids. The ends were cut back, 4 bases at V and 4 bases at J, with 13 bases in the middle. In DNA form, the CDR3 reads TGCAGCGTTGGTGGAGGGATGGGCTATGGCTACACCTAC. Residues: CSVGGGMGYGYTY.

This clonotype was found many times. The gene calls are TRBV28 and TRBJ2-1; a possible D gene is TRBD2 (7 bases). The CDR3 runs 16 residues. V dropped 8 bases and J dropped 0 bases, with 17 bases sitting between them. Germline CDR1 is MDHEN and CDR2 is SYDVKM. The CDR3 sequence is CASQGGGASSYNEQFF. The CDR3 DNA reads as TGTGCCAGCCAAGGGGGGGGGGCCAGCTCCTACAATGAGCAGTTCTTC.

The rearrangement uses TRBV5-1 and TRBJ2-7, with a tentative D call TRBD2 (6 bases). The CDR3 has 14 residues. Trimming stripped 0 bases from V and 2 bases from J, with 9 bases between. Germline V gives CDR1 SGHRS, CDR2 YFSETQ. The DNA of the CDR3 is TGCGCCAGCAGCTTGGGGGACTTAACCTACGAGCAGTACTTC. The encoded protein is CASSLGDLTYEQYF.

The rearrangement joins TRBV20-1 to TRBJ2-7; TRBD2 matches 7 bases. The CDR3 is 13 amino acids. Germline V lookup: CDR1 DFQATT, CDR2 SNEGSKA (reference sequence). Trimming cost V 5 bases and J 5 bases; bases outside gene matches: 9. This chain's CDR3 is CSAPPGGGNEQYF. The CDR3 DNA reads as TGCAGTGCTCCTCCGGGGGGAGGCAACGAGCAGTACTTC.

CDR3 in amino acids: CASSLIGDQPQHF. The CDR3 DNA reads TGCGCCAGCAGCCTTATCGGGGACCAGCCCCAGCATTTT. The chain couples TRBV5-1 to TRBJ1-5, with D perhaps TRBD1 (5 bases). V was clipped by 4 bases and J by 7 bases, with 12 bases between them. Germline lookup yields CDR1 SGHRS and CDR2 YFSETQ. The CDR3 length is 13 residues.

The chain joins TRBV7-2 to TRBJ2-4; 7 nucleotides match TRBD2. Trimming cost V 6 bases and J 0 bases; bases outside gene matches: 11. The V gene's germline CDR1 is SGHTA and CDR2 FQGNSA. The CDR3 has 17 amino acids. The DNA of the CDR3 is TGTGCCAGCAGAGGCCGGGGGGACGGTGGAGCCAAAAACATTCAGTACTTC. The encoded protein is CASRGRGDGGAKNIQYF.

This clonotype was seen many times. The chain uses TRBV5-1 and TRBJ2-2; D might be TRBD1 (5 bases). The CDR3 length is 15 residues. V was shortened by 0 bases and J by 1 base, with 7 bases between the two germline ends. Germline V gene sequence: CDR1 SGHRS, CDR2 YFSETQ. CDR3 residues: CASSLGQRNTGELFF. The CDR3 nucleotides are TGCGCCAGCAGCTTGGGACAGCGGAACACCGGGGAGCTGTTTTTT.

This chain links TRBV5-6 with TRBJ2-5, with 10 nucleotides matching TRBD2. Per germline, CDR1 SGHDT and CDR2 YYEEEE. The CDR3 spans 17 residues. Trimming removed 6 bases from V and 0 bases from J; junction bases left unmatched: 11. CDR3 region: CASNGLAGEGYQETQYF. The CDR3 nucleotides are TGTGCCAGCAATGGCCTAGCGGGAGAGGGGTACCAAGAGACCCAGTACTTC.

Turning to this clonotype: Germline and junction disagree at one end, which may indicate a read error. The genes are TRBV18 and TRBJ2-1; either TRBD1 or TRBD2 may supply D (5 bases each). With the DNA end fitting TRBJ2-7 better, the J assignment may be wrong. The CDR3 contains 13 residues. CDR1 is KGHSH and CDR2 is LQKENI in the germline V gene. The CDR3 here is CANSPGGGYEQYF. The DNA of the CDR3 is TGTGCCAACTCACCTGGGGGTGGCTACGAGCAGTACTTC.

This clonotype was found many times. The rearrangement uses TRBV5-1 and TRBJ2-5, with TRBD2 matching 14 bases. The germline V gene has CDR1 SGHRS and CDR2 YFSETQ. V lost 3 bases, J lost 3 bases, and 4 bases stayed unmatched. CDR3 length equals 16 residues. The CDR3 coding sequence is TGCGCCAGCAGCTCCGGGACTAGCGGGGGAAAAGAGACCCAGTACTTC. Residues: CASSSGTSGGKETQYF.

V and J are TRBV2 and TRBJ1-4, with 7 nucleotides matching TRBD1. Per the germline V gene, CDR1 is SNHLY and CDR2 is FYNNEI. The CDR3 contains 9 residues. V trimming: 9 bases; J trimming: 11 bases; junction bases outside the gene matches: 0. The CDR3 DNA follows: TGTGCCAGAGGGGGCAAACTGTTTTTT. It is translated as CARGGKLFF.

In its sample, this clonotype was seen many times. The rearrangement uses TRBV20-1 and TRBJ2-7; 9 nucleotides agree with TRBD1. CDR3 size: 13 residues. Germline loops: CDR1 DFQATT, CDR2 SNEGSKA (reference sequence). Losses at the gene ends were 6 bases for V and 4 bases for J; bases not matched to a gene: 7. The CDR3 is CSARQGGPYEQYF. The CDR3 nucleotides are TGCAGTGCGAGACAGGGGGGTCCGTACGAGCAGTACTTC.

This clonotype has just one count. A read error may be the cause here, since a much bigger clone is one base away. This rearrangement joins TRBV20-1 to TRBJ1-4, with 7 nucleotides matching TRBD1. Germline loops: CDR1 DFQATT, CDR2 SNEGSKA (reference sequence). CDR3 length equals 13 residues. With 8 bases clipped from V and 3 bases from J, the junction kept 6 bases outside the gene matches. The CDR3: CSTMTGPNEKLFF. CDR3 nucleotides: TGCAGTACTATGACAGGGCCTAATGAAAAACTGTTTTTT.

This chain links TRBV11-2 with TRBJ2-7; tentatively, D is TRBD1 (5 bases). Trimming removed 5 bases from V and 4 bases from J, with 18 bases in between. The CDR3 spans 15 residues. The V gene's germline CDR1 is SGHAT and CDR2 FQNNGV. The CDR3: CASSPRRGSVYEQYF. In DNA form, the CDR3 reads TGTGCCAGCAGCCCCCGTAGGGGTTCCGTTTACGAGCAGTACTTC.

This chain joins TRBV20-1 and TRBJ2-7; the D call may be TRBD1 or TRBD2 (5 bases each). The CDR3 is 13 amino acids. The germline CDR1 and CDR2 sequences are DFQATT and SNEGSKA (reference sequence). V lost 2 bases and J 2 bases, leaving 10 bases between the germline ends. The CDR3 region is CSARTPGPYEQYF. DNA of the CDR3: TGCAGTGCTAGAACGCCGGGGCCCTACGAGCAGTACTTC.

The V call is TRBV6-2 or TRBV6-3, the J call TRBJ1-3; D remains ambiguous. CDR3 length: 14 amino acids. V was trimmed by 2 bases and J by 1 base, leaving 6 bases between them. Looked up from germline, CDR1 is MNHEY and CDR2 is SVGEGT. The CDR3, as DNA: TGTGCCAGCAGTTACCGGGTTTCTGGAAACACCATATATTTT. Translation: CASSYRVSGNTIYF.